This TCR beta chain derives from a study of blood T cell repertoires in COVID-19. The overall study: The United States, Italy and Spain provided the acute and convalescent COVID-19 samples.

J lost 0 bases, V lost 5 bases, and 4 bases had no gene match. The CDR3 length is 15 residues. Per the germline V gene, CDR1 is MDHEN and CDR2 is SYDVKM. Original analysis: From reference gene primer amplification, estimates of nucleated cell counts were derived. Profiling relied on immunoSEQ multiplex PCR, and the TCRdb table lists in-frame clones only, not all of them. V and J calls plus clone size are reproduced from that table; the DNA served to infer D and trimming. The sample shows about 180,000 clones, about nine tenths of them seen only once. This sequence originates from a man aged 18 to 30 who had recovered from COVID-19. The chain recombines TRBV28 with TRBJ2-4; 7 bases are a match to TRBD2. Sample: peripheral blood. CDR3 loop: CASSTEREAKNIQYF. The CDR3 bases are TGTGCCAGCAGTACTGAGCGGGAAGCCAAAAACATTCAGTACTTC.